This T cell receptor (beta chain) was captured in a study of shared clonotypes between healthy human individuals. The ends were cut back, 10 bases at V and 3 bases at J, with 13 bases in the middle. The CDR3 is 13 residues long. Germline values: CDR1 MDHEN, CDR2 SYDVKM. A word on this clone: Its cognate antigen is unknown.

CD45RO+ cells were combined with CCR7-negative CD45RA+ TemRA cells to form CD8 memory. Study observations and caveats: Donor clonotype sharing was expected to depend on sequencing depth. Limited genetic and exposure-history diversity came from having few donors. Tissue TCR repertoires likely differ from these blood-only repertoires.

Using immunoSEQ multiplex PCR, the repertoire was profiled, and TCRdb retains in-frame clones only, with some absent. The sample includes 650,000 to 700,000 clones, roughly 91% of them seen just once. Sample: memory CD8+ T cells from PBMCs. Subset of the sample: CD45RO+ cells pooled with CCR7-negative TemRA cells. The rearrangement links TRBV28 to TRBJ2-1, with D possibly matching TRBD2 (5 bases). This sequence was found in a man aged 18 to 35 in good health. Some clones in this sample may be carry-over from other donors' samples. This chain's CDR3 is CAIQPGYYNEQFF. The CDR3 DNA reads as TGTGCCATCCAGCCGGGATACTACAATGAGCAGTTCTTC.